The rows below give T cell receptor beta chains drawn from one sample of a study of T-cell memory formation after mild COVID-19. TCRdb itself ran the 5' RACE reads through MiXCR, one entry per CDR3 protein. This table has roughly 380,000 distinct CDR3 sequences, around 27% appearing once. Sequencing used PBMCs or a T cell subset sorted from them (not recorded which). Every receptor here comes from an adult woman who had mild COVID-19 (a few samples of this study predate the infection). Cell type and time point are not known. Both conserved end residues are part of each CDR3. A D gene is named only where the DNA matches it firmly. Expanded clones are given a class, and other clones once, few, many or no size at all.

J | size | D | V | CDR3 | DNA
TRBJ2-3 | . | TRBD2 | TRBV9 | CASSVRTSGAMTVSF | TGTGCCAGCAGCGTAAGGACTAGCGGGGCAATGACTGTGTCTTTT
TRBJ1-1 | few | TRBD1 | TRBV12-3/TRBV12-4 | CASSARQGWREAFF | TGTGCCAGCAGTGCCCGACAGGGTTGGAGGGAAGCTTTCTTT
TRBJ2-5 | . | . | TRBV27 | CASSPDRIQETQYF | TGTGCCAGCAGTCCCGACAGAATCCAAGAGACCCAGTACTTC
TRBJ1-1 | few | . | TRBV30 | CAWRETRRIRNTEAFF | TGTGCCTGGAGGGAAACACGACGGATTCGGAACACTGAAGCTTTCTTT
TRBJ2-1 | few | . | TRBV29-1 | CSIAGTSYNEQFF | TGCAGCATAGCCGGGACCTCCTACAATGAGCAGTTCTTC
TRBJ2-2 | . | . | TRBV12-3/TRBV12-4 | CASSLNPGELFF | TGTGCCAGCAGTTTGAATCCGGGGGAGCTGTTTTTT
TRBJ1-1 | few | . | TRBV19 | CASSGYRMNTEAFF | TGTGCCAGTAGTGGCTACAGGATGAACACTGAAGCTTTCTTT
TRBJ2-1 | . | TRBD2 | TRBV7-9 | CASTGTSGIYEQFF | TGTGCCAGTACCGGGACTAGCGGGATCTATGAGCAGTTCTTC
TRBJ2-3 | . | . | TRBV10-3 | CAIRDSSGTDTQYF | TGTGCCATCAGGGACAGCTCAGGCACAGATACGCAGTATTTT
TRBJ2-1 | few | TRBD1 | TRBV29-1 | CSVTPRTGGMHEQFF | TGCAGCGTTACTCCTCGTACAGGGGGGATGCATGAGCAGTTCTTC
TRBJ2-7 | . | . | TRBV15 | CATSRNWDNEQYF | TGTGCCACCAGCAGAAACTGGGATAACGAGCAGTACTTC
TRBJ1-3 | . | . | TRBV7-9 | CASNLGNTIYF | TGTGCCAGCAACTTGGGAAACACCATATATTTT
TRBJ1-1 | . | . | TRBV27 | CASKKGGGTEAFF | TGTGCCAGCAAGAAGGGGGGGGGAACTGAAGCTTTCTTT
TRBJ1-5 | few | TRBD1 | TRBV7-2 | CASSHSGQASRPQHF | TGTGCCAGCAGCCACTCGGGACAGGCGTCGCGGCCCCAGCATTTT
TRBJ2-7 | . | TRBD1 | TRBV7-9 | CASSPPDRGTYEQYF | TGTGCCAGCAGCCCACCGGACAGGGGGACGTACGAGCAGTACTTC
TRBJ2-7 | . | . | TRBV5-1 | CASSFRDVSYEQYF | TGCGCCAGCAGCTTCCGGGACGTCTCCTACGAGCAGTACTTC
TRBJ1-1 | . | . | TRBV19 | CASGLSGKSPEAFF | TGTGCCAGTGGTCTATCAGGGAAGTCCCCTGAAGCTTTCTTT
TRBJ1-2 | . | TRBD1 | TRBV14 | CASSQRTGGFGYTF | TGTGCCAGCAGCCAACGGACAGGGGGATTTGGCTACACCTTC
TRBJ2-1 | . | . | TRBV20-1 | CSARGPGSHEQFF | TGCAGTGCTAGAGGCCCCGGATCGCATGAGCAGTTCTTC
TRBJ2-7 | . | TRBD2 | TRBV13 | CASSPVYDPGGHYEQYF | TGTGCCAGCAGCCCCGTTTACGATCCGGGAGGTCACTACGAGCAGTACTTC
TRBJ1-1 | few | . | TRBV29-1 | CSSWDLMDTEAFF | TGCAGCTCTTGGGACCTGATGGACACTGAAGCTTTCTTT
TRBJ2-7 | many | TRBD1 | TRBV5-1 | CASSPGTGFYEQYF | TGTGCCAGCAGCCCCGGGACAGGGTTCTACGAGCAGTACTTC
TRBJ1-2 | few | . | TRBV20-1 | CSARASHPSPTF | TGCAGTGCTAGAGCCTCCCACCCTAGTCCGACCTTC
TRBJ2-3 | few | . | TRBV9 | CASSVEGRYTDTQYF | TGTGCCAGCAGCGTAGAGGGGAGATACACAGATACGCAGTATTTT
TRBJ2-1 | . | . | TRBV24-1 | CATSDMAYNEQFF | TGTGCCACCAGTGACATGGCCTACAATGAGCAGTTCTTC
TRBJ1-1 | . | TRBD1 | TRBV6-2/TRBV6-3 | CASSRQGWNTEAFF | TGTGCCAGCAGTCGACAGGGGTGGAACACTGAAGCTTTCTTT